This T cell receptor beta chain was retrieved from a study of technical replicates of blood from several donors. The V end lost 0 bases, the J end lost 1 base, and 9 bases lay between the germline ends. Germline V gene data show CDR1 as SGDLS and CDR2 as YYNGEE. The CDR3 loop spans 15 amino acids. Using immunoSEQ multiplex PCR, the repertoire was profiled, and TCRdb retains in-frame clones only, with some absent. In the table there are 75,000 to 95,000 clones, about 95% of which are singletons. The chain carries TRBV9 and TRBJ2-3, with a tentative D call TRBD2 (5 bases). The sequence derives from a human donor in good health. Source material: T cells isolated from PBMCs. The CDR3 protein is CASSVGLIGTDTQYF. The DNA for the CDR3 is TGTGCCAGCAGCGTAGGACTAATAGGCACAGATACGCAGTATTTT. Looking up the rest from reference TRBV9 and TRBJ2-3 gives the full variable domain: DSGVTQTPKHLITATGQRVTLRCSPRSGDLSVYWYQQSLDQGLQFLIQYYNGEERAKGNILERFSAQQFPDLHSELNLSSLELGDSALYFCASSVGLIGTDTQYFGPGTRLTVL.